This TCR beta chain derives from a study of blood T cells in healthy people across ages. Study-wide context: Template switching captured about one barcoded beta molecule per two T cells.

Study results and limitations: It was not possible, with unsorted PBMCs, to conclusively compare naive and antigen-experienced cells. Because donor CMV status was unknown, expanded clonotype changes were possibly confounded.

A J-beta primer mix and a sample-barcoded 5' primer were used in a second PCR of about 7 to 12 cycles. TCRdb used MiXCR to reprocess the 5' RACE reads, holding one entry per CDR3 protein. The sample lists about 2 million distinct CDR3 sequences; less than 50% were seen once. This clonotype was seen repeatedly, ten times or more. The target antigen is unknown. Trimming removed 3 bases at V and 0 bases at J, with 12 bases between. This CDR3 has 15 residues. Germline CDR1 is SQVTM and CDR2 is ANQGSEA. Each sample yielded at least 6.5 million isolated PBMCs. V is TRBV29-1 and J is TRBJ2-1; no definite D call. Sequenced material: blood. The source is a woman aged 40 to 49 in good health. CDR3 amino acids: CSVEATKSSYNEQFF. In nucleotides, the CDR3 is TGCAGCGTTGAGGCTACCAAGAGCTCCTACAATGAGCAGTTCTTC.